The 11 T cell receptor beta chains listed next were all sequenced from one sample in a study of memory CD4+ T cells and cytomegalovirus serostatus. Single viable CD3+CD4+CD8-CD45RO+ cells were sorted as the memory CD4+ T cells. TCRdb's table, derived via immunoSEQ multiplex PCR, lists solely in-frame clones and lacks some. The sample lists 55,000 to 65,000 clones, 81% seen once, with roughly 1% in the top ten. What was sequenced was memory CD4+ T cells from blood. The receptors here all came from an adult in good health and CMV-seronegative.

J is TRBJ2-5 and V is TRBV15; the D is unclear. CDR1 and CDR2 (germline): LNHNV, YYDKDF (reference sequence). There are 15 residues in the CDR3. Between the trimmed V and J ends, which lost 0 bases and 2 bases, there was a span of 10 bases. The CDR3 region is CATSRDFGVQETQYF. Written as DNA, the CDR3 is TGTGCCACCAGCAGAGATTTTGGGGTACAAGAGACCCAGTACTTC.

This clone has only a few counts. V and J are TRBV7-9 and TRBJ1-2; D is uncertain. Germline V CDR1 and CDR2: SEHNR, FQNEAQ (reference sequence). This CDR3 contains 13 residues. Trimming took 1 base from V and 5 from J, leaving 8 bases between them. Written as DNA, the CDR3 is TGTGCCAGCAGCTTAGATGGGATGTATGGCTACACCTTC. Translation gives CASSLDGMYGYTF.

The chain uses TRBV5-6 and TRBJ2-3, with 8 bases that match TRBD2. CDR3 size: 17 residues. Germline CDR1 is SGHDT and CDR2 is YYEEEE. Germline trimming cut 0 bases from V and 6 bases from J; bases unmatched to any gene: 12. The CDR3 nucleotides read TGTGCCAGCAGCTTGGATCGGGGAATCCGACTAGCGGATACGCAGTATTTT. Amino acid sequence: CASSLDRGIRLADTQYF.

The V and J genes are TRBV2 and TRBJ2-1, with a tentative D call TRBD1 (5 bases). The CDR3 contains 13 residues. V was pared by 8 bases and J by 5 bases, with 13 bases between. Looked up from germline, CDR1 is SNHLY and CDR2 is FYNNEI. The CDR3 sequence is CASSRGIHNEQFF. CDR3 coding DNA: TGTGCCAGCTCTAGGGGTATCCACAATGAGCAGTTCTTC.

The table lists this clone with many counts. This same CDR3 is encoded by further DNA sequences in the sample. This chain connects TRBV6-5 to TRBJ1-3, with D perhaps TRBD1 (5 bases). There are 14 residues in the CDR3. Germline assignment: CDR1 MNHEY and CDR2 SVGAGI. Trimming removed 7 bases at V and 0 bases at J, with 10 bases between. The CDR3 protein is CASKRQSSGNTIYF. The DNA for the CDR3 is TGTGCCAGCAAAAGACAGAGCTCTGGAAACACCATATATTTT.

This clone was recorded a few times. The CDR3 loop is CASSDSVRTDTQYF. The CDR3, as DNA: TGTGCCAGCAGTGACAGCGTAAGGACAGATACGCAGTATTTT. J is TRBJ2-3 and V is TRBV6-4; D gene unclear. Trimming shortened V by 2 bases and J by 3 bases, and 9 bases separated the two germline ends. CDR1 and CDR2 from the germline V gene are MRHNA and SNTAGT. This CDR3 is built from 14 residues.

This chain connects TRBV19 to TRBJ2-7, with 8 bases that match TRBD1. This CDR3 has 14 residues. Germline-derived CDR1 and CDR2 are LNHDA and SQIVND (reference sequence). V trimming: 5 bases; J trimming: 6 bases; junction bases outside the gene matches: 9. The CDR3 DNA is TGTGCCAGTAGTGACAGGGGCTACTACGGCGAGCAGTACTTC. This gives the protein CASSDRGYYGEQYF.

The chain combines TRBV14 with TRBJ2-7; no reliable D call. V gave up 0 bases and J gave up 4 bases, with 16 bases separating them. From germline, CDR1 is SGHDN and CDR2 FVKESK. This CDR3 region has 16 residues. CDR3 coding DNA: TGTGCCAGCAGCCAAGATCACGCGACCACGGAGTACGAGCAGTACTTC. It encodes CASSQDHATTEYEQYF.

V gene TRBV11-2 combines with J gene TRBJ2-5; TRBD2 agrees at 10 bases. Per germline, CDR1 SGHAT and CDR2 FQNNGV. There are 15 residues in the CDR3. J was trimmed by 4 bases and V by 4 bases; bases with no gene match: 6. CDR3 protein: CASSSKAGGPETQYF. For the CDR3, the DNA is TGTGCCAGCAGCTCAAAAGCGGGAGGGCCAGAGACCCAGTACTTC.

This CDR3 is CATSPGTGYGYTF. CDR3 nucleotides: TGTGCCACATCCCCCGGGACAGGGTATGGCTACACCTTC. The rearrangement joins TRBV30 to TRBJ1-2; TRBD1 agrees at 9 bases. The germline CDR1 and CDR2 sequences are GTSNPN and SVGIG (reference sequence). CDR3 length: 13 amino acids. Losses at the gene ends were 8 bases for V and 5 bases for J; bases not matched to a gene: 9.

The V and J genes are TRBV4-1 and TRBJ1-4, with 10 bases aligning to TRBD1. The V segment lost 2 bases and the J segment 7 bases; nucleotides outside the gene matches: 4. This CDR3 has 15 residues. Germline lookup yields CDR1 MGHRA and CDR2 YSYEKL. CDR3 nucleotide sequence: TGCGCCAGCAGCCAAAGAGACAGGGGGCTTGAAAAACTGTTTTTT. Amino acids: CASSQRDRGLEKLFF.